What follows describes a single T cell receptor beta chain. The sample holds a few counts of this clonotype. Its antigen is currently not known. One base away there is no much larger clone; base qualities are not given. For repertoire sequencing, TCR beta CDR3 regions were amplified from RNA transcripts. The first round was an RT-PCR using HTBI primers with the Qiagen OneStep RT-PCR kit, and this first round was followed by a second-round multiplex PCR, then size selection and purification. Sequencing of the libraries was carried out on an Illumina HiSeq2000 in paired-end mode with 100 bp reads. Concerning the study's data processing: SOAPnuke was used for read processing, and reads with adapters, uncalled bases, a mean Phred below 15, or no exact constant-primer or identifier match were discarded. COPE v1.2.5 was used to merge high-quality paired reads. Unique nucleotide sequences were defined as clonotypes and aligned to IMGT TRB V, D and J references using MiTCR v1.1. The analysis was limited to V-J combinations with a frequency above 0.0001, which together covered 99% to 99.2% of the repertoires. For each V-J combination, a TCR clonal expansion and chaos score was defined as the ratio of F50 clonal expansion to chaos observed in the TCRdist matrix. Welch's t-statistics and random forest were used to narrow the features down to approximately twelve V-J combinations, which were then fed into a naive Bayes classifier. Thyroid-blood repertoire similarity was quantified with the Morisita-Horn index. The public reads were quality trimmed at Q25 with fastp and then assembled into clones with MiXCR by TCRdb, keeping productive beta chains. Rows are unified per CDR3 protein, each entry keeping the most common DNA and genes. It is TCRdb's table, rather than the study itself, that gives the V and J calls and clone size. Recorded for this sample are 360,000 or so distinct CDR3 sequences; about 17% of them occurred a single time. The ten most abundant clones make up 1.6% of the sample.

The data originate from a study of Graves' ophthalmopathy and Graves' hyperthyroidism (dated by TCRdb to about 2018). In the study overall: Peripheral blood samples were taken at the time of initial diagnosis, before any treatment was given. The roughly 90 discovery patients were divided at random into training and test sets in a 7:3 ratio. To explore V-J signatures that distinguish ophthalmopathy from hyperthyroidism, a discovery set of 100 patients was enrolled, made up of around 44 with ophthalmopathy and fewer than 60 with stable hyperthyroidism. For independent validation, a separate cohort was made up of 18 hyperthyroidism patients plus 17 patients who later progressed from hyperthyroidism to ophthalmopathy. In five or six hyperthyroidism patients, the T-cell repertoire of thyroid tissue was compared with the T-cell repertoire of blood. Following sample collection, hyperthyroidism patients were given methimazole at a starting dose of 30 mg daily, and ophthalmopathy patients were given high-dose intravenous methylprednisolone. In total, some 130 blood samples were TCR-sequenced: approximately 40 ophthalmopathy, under 85 hyperthyroidism and some 17 hyperthyroidism-to-ophthalmopathy patients. The study used TCR beta repertoire signatures to distinguish Graves' ophthalmopathy from Graves' hyperthyroidism and to predict progression to ophthalmopathy. Paper-wide results and their limitations: The 13-signature model separated ophthalmopathy from stable hyperthyroidism with roughly 89% sensitivity and approximately 83% specificity in cross-validation, and 80%/75% in the test set. No statistical method was used to predetermine the sample size, and group allocation was not hidden from the investigators. In validation, the model predicted ophthalmopathy progression with 70.59% sensitivity and 72.22% specificity; fewer than 15 predicted patients were CT-confirmed with GO in a median of about 6.1 months. Among expanded thyroid clonotypes with frequency above 0.001, most also showed up in blood, which suggests that blood repertoires may reflect the thyroid immune response.

Patients with ophthalmopathy had moderately to severely active disease, with a Clinical Activity Score of 3 or more, a NOSPECS grade of 4 or more, and a disease duration of less than 3 months. Anyone with other autoimmune diseases, uncontrolled infections, pregnancy or lactation was excluded from the study. Diagnosis relied on clinical symptoms, serum thyroxine, TRAb, thyroid ultrasound and orbital computed tomography. Using Ficoll-Paque density gradient centrifugation, PBMCs were isolated from about 9.4 ml of fresh peripheral blood. Trizol reagent was used to extract the total RNA, and its quality was then checked on an Agilent 2100 Bioanalyzer. This receptor was taken from a woman aged 18-35 years with Graves' ophthalmopathy. Donor details come from another sample of the same person, matched by shared clones. The source material was peripheral blood.

The DNA sequence is TGTGCCAGCAGCTTAGGCAGGGGGCGTGACACTGAAGCTTTCTTT. Translated, this is CASSLGRGRDTEAFF. The rearranged segments are TRBV7-2 and TRBJ1-1; 8 of the junction bases match TRBD1. After removal of 1 base from V and 3 bases from J, the junction retains 4 bases not matched to a gene. CDR1 and CDR2 were assigned from the germline V gene as SGHTA and FQGNSA. From the cysteine up to the phenylalanine, the CDR3 has a length of 15 residues. Solely the CDR3 DNA is kept, with 45 bases framed from the first base.